What follows are 21 T cell receptor beta chains derived from one specimen sequenced in a study of T-cell memory formation after mild COVID-19. TCRdb reanalysed the 5' RACE reads using MiXCR and keeps one entry per CDR3 protein. The sample shows fewer than 700,000 distinct CDR3 sequences, roughly 21% of them seen only once. The material sequenced was PBMCs or a T cell subset sorted from them (not recorded which). The receptors stem from an adult woman who had mild COVID-19 (a few samples of this study predate the infection). Cell type and time point are not known.

In this sample, this clonotype turned up a few times. The CDR3 bases are TGTGCCAGCAGACTCATTGACAATGAGCAGTTCTTC. Amino acid sequence: CASRLIDNEQFF. The rearrangement links TRBV12-3 or TRBV12-4 to TRBJ2-1; no definite D call. V shed 6 bases and J shed 5 bases, with 8 bases lying between them. The CDR3 extends over 12 amino acids.

This sequence joins TRBV4-1 and TRBJ2-7, with 13 nucleotides matching TRBD2. CDR1 MGHRA and CDR2 YSYEKL come from the germline V gene. CDR3 length equals 18 residues. The trim removed 0 bases at V and 0 bases at J, leaving 5 bases unmatched. The CDR3 here is CASSQEGGLAGPSYEQYF. The CDR3 bases are TGCGCCAGCAGCCAAGAGGGGGGACTAGCGGGACCCTCCTACGAGCAGTACTTC.

A word on this clonotype: One end of the junction fails to match germline, which may point to a read error. The chain has TRBV7-3 and TRBJ2-1, with 7 nucleotides matching TRBD1. Looked up from germline, CDR1 is SGHTA and CDR2 is FQGTGA. CDR3 size: 16 residues. The CDR3 reads CASSLTGTVSYNEQFF. The CDR3 bases are TGTGCCAGCAGTTTAACCGGGACAGTCTCCTACAATGAGCAGTTCTTC.

The rearrangement uses TRBV7-8 and TRBJ1-1; D gene ambiguous. CDR1 is SGHVS and CDR2 is FQNEAQ in the germline V gene. This CDR3 has 14 residues. Trimming removed 1 base from V and 6 bases from J, with 12 bases in between. The CDR3 DNA reads as TGTGCCAGCAGCTTAGGGTTAGGGTTTCCTGAAGCTTTCTTT. Translating it yields CASSLGLGFPEAFF.

This clonotype appeared a few times. V usage is TRBV14 and J usage is TRBJ2-1, with no clear D. The V and J ends lost 0 bases and 3 bases respectively, with 12 bases between them. Germline V gene lookup returns CDR1 SGHDN and CDR2 FVKESK. CDR3 length: 16 residues. CDR3 bases: TGTGCCAGCAGCCAAGATAACCTCTTACACTACAATGAGCAGTTCTTC. Protein product: CASSQDNLLHYNEQFF. Drawing the rest from reference TRBV14 and TRBJ2-1, the complete variable domain is EAGVTQFPSHSVIEKGQTVTLRCDPISGHDNLYWYRRVMGKEIKFLLHFVKESKQDESGMPNNRFLAERTGGTYSTLKVQPAELEDSGVYFCASSQDNLLHYNEQFFGPGTRLTVL.

The chain employs TRBV21-1 and TRBJ2-7; the table's D call, TRBD1, was not checked against the DNA. TRBV21-1 represents a pseudogene. The CDR3 sequence is 15 residues long. CDR3 DNA: TGTGCCAGCAGCAAACTAGGGACAGGGTCCTACGAGCAGTACTTC. This translates into CASSKLGTGSYEQYF.

This clonotype was seen at least ten times. The V gene is TRBV6-5, the J gene TRBJ1-3, with D unresolved. The V end was cut by 6 bases, the J end by 0 bases, with 9 bases between. Germline CDR1 reads MNHEY; CDR2 reads SVGAGI. The CDR3 is made up of 14 amino acids. This CDR3 is CASRLDTSGNTIYF. In DNA form, the CDR3 reads TGTGCCAGCAGGCTTGACACCTCTGGAAACACCATATATTTT.

This clonotype was recorded a few times. This chain joins TRBV6-2 or TRBV6-3 and TRBJ2-5, with a possible D match to TRBD2 (6 bases). The CDR3 runs 15 residues. Germline assignment: CDR1 MNHEY and CDR2 SVGEGT. The V end was cut by 2 bases, the J end by 2 bases, with 12 bases between. The CDR3 nucleotides are TGTGCCAGCAGTTACCTGCCGGAGGGGCAAGAGACCCAGTACTTC. This codes for CASSYLPEGQETQYF.

This clonotype occurred once. The rearrangement joins TRBV5-1 to TRBJ1-1, with D possibly matching TRBD1 (5 bases). The CDR3 is 13 amino acids. Per the germline V gene, CDR1 is SGHRS and CDR2 is YFSETQ. The V gene lost 0 bases and the J gene lost 8 bases, with 11 bases spanning the gap. This chain's CDR3 is CASSLAAGLEAFF. The DNA of the CDR3 is TGCGCCAGCAGCTTGGCCGCAGGGCTCGAAGCTTTCTTT.

This clonotype has a handful of counts. V gene TRBV20-1 combines with J gene TRBJ2-1, with D possibly being TRBD1 or TRBD2 (6 bases each). Trimming cost V 3 bases and J 2 bases, with 11 bases left between them. In germline, CDR1 is DFQATT, CDR2 SNEGSKA (reference sequence). This CDR3 is built from 14 residues. The DNA of the CDR3 is TGCAGTGCTAGTGAGGGGGGAGCCTACAATGAGCAGTTCTTC. Translating gives CSASEGGAYNEQFF.

The rearrangement uses TRBV4-3 and TRBJ1-3, with D perhaps matching TRBD1 (5 bases). V gave up 0 bases and J gave up 2 bases, with 8 bases separating them. The CDR3 is made up of 15 amino acids. Germline CDR1 and CDR2: LGHNA and YSLEER. The DNA for the CDR3 is TGCGCCAGCAGCCAAGAAGGGGATCCTGGAAACACCATATATTTT. Translated, it gives CASSQEGDPGNTIYF.

This clonotype appeared many times. The gene calls are TRBV12-3 or TRBV12-4 and TRBJ2-7; D tentatively reads TRBD1 or TRBD2 (5 bases each). The CDR3 length is 15 residues. Trimming stripped 1 base from V and 2 bases from J, with 12 bases between. CDR3 residues: CASSLGRGDTYEQYF. As DNA, the CDR3 is TGTGCCAGCAGTTTAGGGAGAGGGGATACCTACGAGCAGTACTTC.

This chain uses TRBV6-2 or TRBV6-3 with TRBJ1-5; D call uncertain. Deletions cut 6 bases from V and 7 bases from J, with 13 bases between. The CDR3 loop spans 13 amino acids. Germline assignment: CDR1 MNHEY and CDR2 SVGEGT. The CDR3 loop reads CASSPTRRQPQHF. Here the CDR3 DNA reads TGTGCCAGCAGCCCTACCCGAAGACAGCCCCAGCATTTT.

This clonotype came up a few times. This chain connects TRBV5-1 to TRBJ1-5, with 10 positions matching TRBD1. Trimming at V came to 5 bases and at J to 0 bases, leaving 5 bases not matched to a gene. Germline V lookup: CDR1 SGHRS, CDR2 YFSETQ. The CDR3 has 16 residues. The CDR3 DNA reads TGCGCCAGCAGGGCCGGGACAGGGGCTAGCAATCAGCCCCAGCATTTT. Its translation: CASRAGTGASNQPQHF.

This clonotype has a handful of counts. The genes are TRBV2 and TRBJ2-5, with 10 bases that match TRBD1. Germline lookup yields CDR1 SNHLY and CDR2 FYNNEI. This CDR3 has 19 residues. Unmatched junction bases numbered 14, after V lost 2 bases and J lost 2 bases. CDR3 nucleotide sequence: TGTGCCAGCAGTGAATTTTTGGGACAGGGGCCGGCTGGTCAAGAGACCCAGTACTTC. Translation gives CASSEFLGQGPAGQETQYF.

This clonotype has just a few counts. J is TRBJ2-5 and V is TRBV7-9; 10 bases line up with TRBD2. Germline V gene sequence: CDR1 SEHNR, CDR2 FQNEAQ (reference sequence). The CDR3 extends over 18 amino acids. After removal of 5 bases from V and 2 bases from J, the junction contained 14 bases not matched to a gene. CDR3 in amino acids: CASSPPGLATLRQETQYF. The CDR3 DNA reads TGTGCCAGCAGCCCTCCGGGACTAGCGACCCTCCGACAAGAGACCCAGTACTTC.

The V gene is TRBV12-3 or TRBV12-4, the J gene TRBJ2-1; D is perhaps TRBD2 (6 bases). CDR3 length equals 14 residues. V lost 5 bases and J 5 bases, leaving 13 bases between the germline ends. The CDR3 coding sequence is TGTGCCAGCAGTCCGGGGGACGGTCACAATGAGCAGTTCTTC. Its translation is CASSPGDGHNEQFF.

This clonotype showed up just a few times. The CDR3 region has the DNA TGCGCCAGCAGCCTCCCCCCCCCCGTGGGGAACACCGGGGAGCTGTTTTTT. It yields the protein CASSLPPPVGNTGELFF. The chain joins TRBV4-3 to TRBJ2-2, with unresolved D. The CDR3 is made up of 17 amino acids. Germline V gene data show CDR1 as LGHNA and CDR2 as YSLEER. The V and J ends lost 4 bases and 1 base respectively, with 16 bases between them.

Only a few counts were recorded for this clonotype. The J gene is TRBJ2-5, the V gene TRBV7-9, with D tentatively TRBD1 (5 bases). The CDR3 loop spans 15 amino acids. Trimming stripped 2 bases from V and 4 bases from J, with 14 bases between. Germline values: CDR1 SEHNR, CDR2 FQNEAQ (reference sequence). The CDR3 DNA follows: TGTGCCAGCAGCTTAACAGGACGGTTAGCAGAGACCCAGTACTTC. Protein product: CASSLTGRLAETQYF.

This clonotype has a handful of counts. The CDR3 DNA sequence: TGTGCCAGCTCACCCAAGACTAGCGGGAGTACATATGAGCAGTTCTTC. Amino acid sequence: CASSPKTSGSTYEQFF. The chain recombines TRBV18 with TRBJ2-1; 12 bases are shared with TRBD2. Germline V gene lookup returns CDR1 KGHSH and CDR2 LQKENI. V lost 3 bases and J lost 8; bases outside the gene matches: 8. CDR3 length: 16 residues. Full variable domain (missing parts from reference TRBV18 and TRBJ2-1): NAGVMQNPRHLVRRRGQEARLRCSPMKGHSHVYWYRQLPEEGLKFMVYLQKENIIDESGMPKERFSAEFPKEGPSILRIQQVVRGDSAAYFCASSPKTSGSTYEQFFGPGTRLTVL.

In this sample, this clonotype turned up a few times. The chain employs TRBV12-3 or TRBV12-4 and TRBJ2-3; tentative D call: TRBD2 (5 bases). The CDR3 length is 14 residues. The V end lost 4 bases, the J end lost 2 bases, and 10 bases lay between the germline ends. CDR3 sequence reads: CASSSVRDTDTQYF. DNA for the CDR3: TGTGCCAGCAGTTCTGTTCGGGACACAGATACGCAGTATTTT.